These T cell receptor beta chains were read from a single sample in a study of blood T cell repertoires in COVID-19. Assay used: immunoSEQ multiplex PCR; TCRdb lists only in-frame clones, some missing. The data hold under 200,000 clones, with roughly 80% observed a single time. What was sequenced was peripheral blood. The source of these receptors is a man between 60 and 75 years old with acute or convalescent COVID-19. Both conserved end residues are part of each CDR3. D genes are given only for firm matches. Expanded clones are given a class, and other clones once, few, many or no size at all.

j_call,clone_size,d_call,v_call,cdr3_nt,cdr3_aa
TRBJ1-6,.,.,TRBV11-2,TGTGCCAGCAGCTTAGATCGAAGAGGCACCGGGAATTCACCCCTCCACTTT,CASSLDRRGTGNSPLHF
TRBJ2-2,.,.,TRBV3-1/TRBV3-2,TGTGCCAGCAGCCAACCGGACTGGAAGCTGTTTTTT,CASSQPDWKLFF
TRBJ2-3,.,.,TRBV18,TGTGCCAGCTCACCACGGCGGGACTCCAATGCGGCGGATACGCAGTATTTT,CASSPRRDSNAADTQYF
TRBJ1-2,few,.,TRBV4-3,TGCGCCAGCAGCCAAGATAGGGGTGTCATTACCTATGGCTACACCTTC,CASSQDRGVITYGYTF
TRBJ2-3,.,.,TRBV11-2,TGTGCCAGCAGCCGCCTCGGGGGGCCCCGCACAGATACGCAGTATTTT,CASSRLGGPRTDTQYF
TRBJ2-4,.,.,TRBV6-1,TGTGCCAGCAGTGATGGGCTCCCTGGCGACATTCAGTACTTC,CASSDGLPGDIQYF
TRBJ2-1,.,TRBD2,TRBV4-1,TGCGCCAGCAGCCAAGAGACGGGGGGTCAATACAATGAGCAGTTCTTC,CASSQETGGQYNEQFF
TRBJ1-1,.,.,TRBV7-2,TGTGCCAGCAGCTTGTCCGGGGGCACTGAAGCTTTCTTT,CASSLSGGTEAFF
TRBJ2-3,once,TRBD2,TRBV4-2,TGTGCCAGCAGCCCGGGGGGGTGGGCAGATACGCAGTATTTT,CASSPGGWADTQYF
TRBJ2-1,.,.,TRBV5-1,TGCGCCAGCAGCTTGCAGGGCAACTCCTACAATGAGCAGTTCTTC,CASSLQGNSYNEQFF
TRBJ1-2,.,.,TRBV6-5,TGTGCCAGCAGGAGGGAAGCGGGAGGCTACACCTTC,CASRREAGGYTF
TRBJ1-5,.,.,TRBV21-1,TGTGCCAGCAGCCTAACTCCGACAGGGCTCAATCAGCCCCAGCATTTT,CASSLTPTGLNQPQHF
TRBJ1-1,.,TRBD1,TRBV16,TGTGCCAGCAGCCACCCGGACAGGGCCACTGAAGCTTTCTTT,CASSHPDRATEAFF
TRBJ2-1,.,.,TRBV10-1,TGCGCCAGCAGTGAGCCGGGGTCTACCTACAATGAGCAGTTCTTC,CASSEPGSTYNEQFF
TRBJ2-7,.,.,TRBV6-1,TGTGCCAGCAGTGAAGAAGCCGGGTCCCTCCCCGAGCAGTACTTC,CASSEEAGSLPEQYF
TRBJ1-4,.,.,TRBV5-6,TGTGCCAGCAGCTTGCGGGGGGAGGAAAAACTGTTTTTT,CASSLRGEEKLFF
TRBJ1-2,.,.,TRBV19,TGTGCCAGTAGTGAAACAGGGCTTGGCTACACCTTC,CASSETGLGYTF
TRBJ2-1,.,.,TRBV19,TGTGCCAGTAGTGGCCTCCGGGACTCATACAATGAGCAGTTCTTC,CASSGLRDSYNEQFF
TRBJ1-6,once,.,TRBV12-3/TRBV12-4,TGTGCCAGCAATATCCAGGTTAATTCACCCCTCCACTTT,CASNIQVNSPLHF
TRBJ2-7,.,TRBD2,TRBV4-2,TGTGCCAGCAGCCAAGTGTATAGCGGGACTACCTACGAGCAGTACTTC,CASSQVYSGTTYEQYF
TRBJ1-4,.,.,TRBV29-1,TGCAGCGTTGCCCCGGAGGGACGAGAAAAACTGTTTTTT,CSVAPEGREKLFF
TRBJ2-7,.,.,TRBV6-1,TGTGCCAGCAGTGAACTTTACTCCTACGAGCAGTACTTC,CASSELYSYEQYF
TRBJ2-7,few,TRBD1,TRBV3-1/TRBV3-2,TGTGCCAGCAGTCGGACAGGGAATAGCGACGAGCAGTACTTC,CASSRTGNSDEQYF
TRBJ1-2,.,TRBD1,TRBV20-1,TGCAGTGCTCAGGGGGTTGAGGGCTACACCTTC,CSAQGVEGYTF
TRBJ2-5,.,.,TRBV5-1,TGCGCCAGCAGCTTGTCGGGCCAAGAGACCCAGTACTTC,CASSLSGQETQYF
TRBJ1-5,.,.,TRBV6-2/TRBV6-3,TGTGCCAGCAGTTTAGCAGGGTACCGTGGACGAAATCAGCCCCAGCATTTT,CASSLAGYRGRNQPQHF
TRBJ1-4,.,.,TRBV7-8,TGTGCCAGCAGCTTACAGGTTACCCCCACAACTAATGAAAAACTGTTTTTT,CASSLQVTPTTNEKLFF
TRBJ1-1,.,.,TRBV12-3/TRBV12-4,TGTGCCAGCAGTTTAGGGAGGGGGGGAGCTTTCTTT,CASSLGRGGAFF
TRBJ2-3,.,TRBD2,TRBV6-5,TGTGCCAGCAGACGAGCGGGAGTTAGCACAGATACGCAGTATTTT,CASRRAGVSTDTQYF
TRBJ2-5,.,TRBD2,TRBV5-1,TGCGCCAGCAGCCTTACTAGCGGGGGCGAGACCCAGTACTTC,CASSLTSGGETQYF
TRBJ1-4,.,TRBD1,TRBV6-5,TGTGCCAGCAGCTCCGGGGAGGCGGGACAGTTT,CASSSGEAGQF
TRBJ2-1,.,TRBD2,TRBV19,TGTGCCAGTAGTCCTTCAACGTGGGGTAGCGGGAGAGGTCTGTTCTTC,CASSPSTWGSGRGLFF
TRBJ1-2,.,TRBD1,TRBV7-9,TGTGCCAGCAGCTTGGGGACAGGGCATCGCTACACCTTC,CASSLGTGHRYTF
TRBJ2-1,.,TRBD2,TRBV2,TGTGCCAGCACCCCGGGACTAGCGGGAGTTGAGCAGTTCTTC,CASTPGLAGVEQFF
TRBJ2-7,few,TRBD2,TRBV9,TGTGCCAGCAGCATCGGGAGCGGGAGGGAATACGAGCAGTACTTC,CASSIGSGREYEQYF
TRBJ2-1,.,TRBD2,TRBV9,TGTGCCAGCAGCGGTAGCGGGGGGGCAAATGAGCAGTTCTTC,CASSGSGGANEQFF
TRBJ1-5,once,.,TRBV28,TGTGCCAGCAGCTCACCTACGGGTTATCAGCCCCAGCATTTT,CASSSPTGYQPQHF
TRBJ2-1,.,TRBD2,TRBV24-1,TGTGCCACCAGTGATTTGGGTCGGGAGGGCCTCAATGAGCAGTTCTTC,CATSDLGREGLNEQFF
TRBJ1-5,.,.,TRBV28,TGTGCCAGCAGTTTGGGAGGGTCTAATAATCAGCCCCAGCATTTT,CASSLGGSNNQPQHF
TRBJ1-2,.,.,TRBV7-2,TGTGCCAGCAGCTTAAATGCTTTGGCCTATGGCTACACCTTC,CASSLNALAYGYTF
TRBJ1-5,.,.,TRBV2,TGTGCCAGCAGTGAAAGGGAGAATCAGCCCCAGCATTTT,CASSERENQPQHF
TRBJ2-3,.,.,TRBV2,TGTGCCAGCGGGGCCGGCACAGATACGCAGTATTTT,CASGAGTDTQYF
TRBJ2-7,.,.,TRBV7-2,TGTGCCAGCAGCCCCCCCGGGTCCCTCTACGAGCAGTACTTC,CASSPPGSLYEQYF
TRBJ1-5,.,.,TRBV24-1,TGTGCCACCAGTGATTCATACAGGGAGGGAGGGCAGCCCCAGCATTTT,CATSDSYREGGQPQHF
TRBJ1-6,.,.,TRBV6-1,TGTGCCAGCAGTGACCTGGGCAGGGGCCCTAATTCACCCCTCCACTTT,CASSDLGRGPNSPLHF
TRBJ2-3,.,TRBD2,TRBV7-2,TGTGCCAGCAGCTTAGTAGTCGGGGGGGGCACAGATACGCAGTATTTT,CASSLVVGGGTDTQYF
TRBJ1-2,.,.,TRBV11-2,TGTGCCAGCAGCTCCTGGACAAGTTCTAACTATGGCTACACCTTC,CASSSWTSSNYGYTF
TRBJ1-1,few,TRBD1,TRBV5-1,TGCGCCAGCAGCTTGGAGGGGACAGCCCTCAACACTGAAGCTTTCTTT,CASSLEGTALNTEAFF
TRBJ2-3,few,TRBD2,TRBV3-1/TRBV3-2,TGTGCCAGCAGCCAAGTTTGGACTAGCGGGAGGGCCAGGCCAGATACGCAGTATTTT,CASSQVWTSGRARPDTQYF
TRBJ1-5,.,TRBD1,TRBV5-6,TGTGCCAGCAGCCTGGGCGGTTGGGGACAGGGTAATCAGCCCCAGCATTTT,CASSLGGWGQGNQPQHF
TRBJ1-3,few,.,TRBV7-2,TGTGCCAGCACTCTCCGGTACAGGGCTCGAAACACCATATATTTT,CASTLRYRARNTIYF
TRBJ2-1,.,TRBD2,TRBV24-1,TGTGCCACCAGTGATCCTAGCGGGGACTACAATGAGCAGTTCTTC,CATSDPSGDYNEQFF